This T cell receptor beta chain was identified during a study of T cells in Graves' hyperthyroidism and ophthalmopathy. The table lists this clonotype with a few counts. Template material for amplifying TCR beta CDR3 regions consisted of RNA transcripts. First-round RT-PCR targeting the TCR CDR3 was performed with the HTBI primer set. Using its own MiXCR run on the multiplex PCR reads, TCRdb lists one record per CDR3 protein. The sample yields approximately 270,000 distinct CDR3 sequences, roughly 15% seen once. V was shortened by 0 bases and J by 6 bases, with 7 bases between the two germline ends. CDR1 is SGDLS and CDR2 is YYNGEE in the germline V gene. This CDR3 region has 13 residues. The sample of blood was obtained at first hyperthyroidism diagnosis (before any ophthalmopathy symptoms). Fresh peripheral blood, roughly 9.8 ml of it, supplied the PBMCs.

The chain uses TRBV9 and TRBJ2-1; D remains unclear. This clonotype originated in a woman between 35 and 50 years old with Graves' hyperthyroidism that later progressed to Graves' ophthalmopathy. The specimen sequenced was blood. CDR3 coding DNA: TGTGCCAGCAGCGTAGGGCTAACCAATGAGCAGTTCTTC. Its protein product is CASSVGLTNEQFF.